This T cell receptor (beta chain) was captured by sequencing in a study of T cells after yellow fever vaccination. With respect to this clonotype: The target antigen is unknown.

One entry per CDR3 protein results from TCRdb running MiXCR on the 5' RACE reads. The sample lists 250,000 to 300,000 distinct CDR3 sequences, around 8.6% occurring once. Whole-study results and caveats: Contaminating bulk clonotypes could be abundant in FACS-sorted repertoires.

This CDR3 has 15 amino acids. The ends lost 8 bases at V and 5 bases at J; junction bases unmatched: 15. Per germline, CDR1 LGHNA and CDR2 YSLEER. This clonotype was sampled from a man aged 18 to 29 who received the YFV17D yellow fever vaccine. The chain uses TRBV4-3 and TRBJ2-7; the match to TRBD1 covers 7 bases. Sequencing was performed on CD4+ T cells sorted from PBMCs, taken 5 days after the yellow fever booster vaccination. The DNA for the CDR3 is TGCGCCAGCGGCGTGGGAATGACAGGGCGCAACGAGCAGTACTTC. Residues: CASGVGMTGRNEQYF.